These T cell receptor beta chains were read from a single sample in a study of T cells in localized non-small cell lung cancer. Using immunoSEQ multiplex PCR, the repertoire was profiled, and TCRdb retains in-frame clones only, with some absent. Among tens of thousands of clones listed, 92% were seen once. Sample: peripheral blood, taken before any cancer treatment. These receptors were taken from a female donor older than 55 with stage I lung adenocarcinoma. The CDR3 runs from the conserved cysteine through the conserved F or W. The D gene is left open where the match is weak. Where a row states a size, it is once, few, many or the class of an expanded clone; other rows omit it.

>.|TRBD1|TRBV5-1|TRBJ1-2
CASSLGQRNYGYTF
TGCGCCAGCAGCCTGGGACAGAGGAACTATGGCTACACCTTC
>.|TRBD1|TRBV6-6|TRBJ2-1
CASSMTGIYNEQFF
TGTGCCAGCAGTATGACAGGGATCTACAATGAGCAGTTCTTC
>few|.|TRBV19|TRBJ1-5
CASSITYNQPQHF
TGTGCCAGTAGTATCACCTACAATCAGCCCCAGCATTTT
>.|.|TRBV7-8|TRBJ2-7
CASSPRHSVRSYEQYF
TGTGCCAGCAGTCCTCGGCACAGTGTGCGATCCTACGAGCAGTACTTC
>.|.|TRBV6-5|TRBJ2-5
CASRVGYQETQYF
TGTGCCAGCAGAGTGGGGTACCAAGAGACCCAGTACTTC
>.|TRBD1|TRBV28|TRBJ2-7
CASRRQGAYEQYF
TGTGCCAGCAGGCGACAGGGGGCATACGAGCAGTACTTC
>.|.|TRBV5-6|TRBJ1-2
CASIRAEGGYGYTF
TGTGCCAGCATCAGGGCGGAGGGAGGATATGGCTACACCTTC
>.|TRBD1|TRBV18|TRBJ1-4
CASSPSQGAGEKLFF
TGTGCCAGCTCACCATCTCAGGGGGCAGGTGAAAAACTGTTTTTT
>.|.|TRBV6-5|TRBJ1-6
CASSPPGPTGSPLHF
TGTGCCAGCAGTCCCCCAGGCCCCACAGGATCACCCCTCCACTTT
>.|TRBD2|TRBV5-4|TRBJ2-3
CASSELGLAGGAADTQYF
TGTGCCAGCAGCGAGTTGGGCTTAGCGGGGGGGGCGGCGGATACGCAGTATTTT
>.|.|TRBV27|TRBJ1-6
CASSMGVGNSPLHF
TGTGCCAGCAGTATGGGGGTAGGGAATTCACCCCTCCACTTT
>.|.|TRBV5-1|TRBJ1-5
CASSPDSNQPQHF
TGCGCCAGCAGCCCAGACAGCAATCAGCCCCAGCATTTT
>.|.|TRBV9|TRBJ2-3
CASSVAGDTQYF
TGTGCCAGCAGCGTCGCGGGGGATACGCAGTATTTT
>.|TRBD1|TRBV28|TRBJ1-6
CASRPDRGYSPLHF
TGTGCCAGCAGGCCGGACAGGGGGTATTCACCCCTCCACTTT
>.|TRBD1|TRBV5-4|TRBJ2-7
CASSPRQGASYEQYF
TGTGCCAGCAGCCCCAGACAGGGGGCATCCTACGAGCAGTACTTC
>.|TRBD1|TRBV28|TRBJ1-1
CASSSPPGTGYGAFF
TGTGCCAGCAGTTCTCCCCCCGGGACAGGGTACGGAGCTTTCTTT
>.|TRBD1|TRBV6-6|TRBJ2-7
CASRRQGATYEQYF
TGTGCCAGCAGACGACAGGGGGCAACCTACGAGCAGTACTTC
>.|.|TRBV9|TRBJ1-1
CASSVGLGRPNTEAFF
TGTGCCAGCAGCGTAGGCCTCGGCAGACCTAACACTGAAGCTTTCTTT
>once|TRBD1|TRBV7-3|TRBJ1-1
CASSITPGQGPGAFF
TGTGCCAGCAGCATTACCCCGGGACAGGGGCCAGGGGCTTTCTTT
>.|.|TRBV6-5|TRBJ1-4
CASSYSGDLGKLFF
TGTGCCAGCAGTTACTCAGGGGACCTGGGAAAACTGTTTTTT
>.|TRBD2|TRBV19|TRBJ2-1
CATQTRTSGGAGRGEQFF
TGTGCCACCCAAACACGGACTAGCGGGGGGGCGGGTCGCGGTGAGCAGTTCTTC
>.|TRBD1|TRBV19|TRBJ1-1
CASSTITGVGEAFF
TGTGCCAGTAGTACCATTACAGGGGTTGGTGAAGCTTTCTTT
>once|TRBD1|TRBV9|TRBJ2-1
CASSVGIGQGINEQFF
TGTGCCAGCAGCGTAGGAATTGGACAGGGTATCAATGAGCAGTTCTTC
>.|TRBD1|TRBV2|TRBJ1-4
CASSLKQGANEKLFF
TGTGCCAGCAGTCTAAAACAGGGGGCGAATGAAAAACTGTTTTTT